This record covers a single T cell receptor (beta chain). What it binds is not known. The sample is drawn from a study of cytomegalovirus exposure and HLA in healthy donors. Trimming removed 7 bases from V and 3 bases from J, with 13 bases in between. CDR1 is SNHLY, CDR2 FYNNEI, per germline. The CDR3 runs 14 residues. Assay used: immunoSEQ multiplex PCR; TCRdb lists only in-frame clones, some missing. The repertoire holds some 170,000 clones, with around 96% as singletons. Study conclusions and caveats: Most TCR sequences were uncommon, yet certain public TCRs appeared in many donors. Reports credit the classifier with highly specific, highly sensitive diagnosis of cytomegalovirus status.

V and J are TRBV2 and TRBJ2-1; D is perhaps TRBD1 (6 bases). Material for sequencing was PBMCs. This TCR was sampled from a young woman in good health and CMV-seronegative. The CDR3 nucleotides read TGTGCCAGCACCCGAGGACAGAGCTACAATGAGCAGTTCTTC. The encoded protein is CASTRGQSYNEQFF. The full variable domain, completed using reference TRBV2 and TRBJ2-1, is EPEVTQTPSHQVTQMGQEVILRCVPISNHLYFYWYRQILGQKVEFLVSFYNNEISEKSEIFDDQFSVERPDGSNFTLKIRSTKLEDSAMYFCASTRGQSYNEQFFGPGTRLTVL.